Each of the 9 T cell receptor beta chains below was sequenced from the same sample in a study of blood T cell repertoires in COVID-19. Libraries were prepared by immunoSEQ multiplex PCR; TCRdb keeps only in-frame clonotypes and omits some of them. Among some 190,000 clones, roughly 80% were seen once, and the ten largest hold roughly 7.8%. The sequencing input was peripheral blood. These receptors were taken from a woman of 80 years or more with COVID-19, enrolled during active disease.

The gene calls are TRBV4-1 and TRBJ1-5; possible D gene TRBD1, 5 bases. The CDR3 totals 15 residues. V shed 0 bases and J shed 4 bases, with 10 bases lying between them. Germline CDR1 is MGHRA and CDR2 is YSYEKL. The CDR3 reads CASSQEGQANQPQHF. CDR3 nucleotide sequence: TGCGCCAGCAGCCAAGAGGGGCAGGCGAATCAGCCCCAGCATTTT.

Only one count was recorded for this clone. The chain carries TRBV2 and TRBJ1-5; D may be TRBD1 (6 bases). Germline loops: CDR1 SNHLY, CDR2 FYNNEI. The CDR3 loop spans 15 amino acids. V gave up 0 bases and J gave up 6 bases, with 12 bases separating them. This chain's CDR3 is CASSEALGTSQPQHF. CDR3 in DNA: TGTGCCAGCAGTGAAGCGCTGGGGACAAGTCAGCCCCAGCATTTT. The variable domain in full, completed from reference TRBV2 and TRBJ1-5, reads EPEVTQTPSHQVTQMGQEVILRCVPISNHLYFYWYRQILGQKVEFLVSFYNNEISEKSEIFDDQFSVERPDGSNFTLKIRSTKLEDSAMYFCASSEALGTSQPQHFGDGTRLSIL.

The chain couples TRBV6-5 to TRBJ1-5; D possibly corresponds to TRBD1 (6 bases). From germline, CDR1 is MNHEY and CDR2 SVGAGI. The CDR3 contains 15 residues. V was shortened by 5 bases and J by 0 bases, with 11 bases between the two germline ends. The CDR3 is CASSTTGPSNQPQHF. DNA of the CDR3: TGTGCCAGCAGTACGACAGGACCTAGCAATCAGCCCCAGCATTTT.

The rearrangement uses TRBV19 and TRBJ1-1; no clear D. V lost 6 bases, J lost 7 bases, and 12 bases lay in between. Germline CDR1 and CDR2: LNHDA and SQIVND (reference sequence). The CDR3 has 12 residues. The DNA for the CDR3 is TGTGCCAGTAGCCCGCGGGGTGGTGAAGCTTTCTTT. This gives the protein CASSPRGGEAFF.

The J gene is TRBJ2-5, the V gene TRBV12-3 or TRBV12-4; D unclear. V dropped 3 bases and J dropped 5 bases, with 7 bases sitting between them. The CDR3 length is 12 residues. As DNA, the CDR3 is TGTGCCAGCAGTTTCGTGGCCGAGACCCAGTACTTC. As protein: CASSFVAETQYF.

The chain joins TRBV28 to TRBJ1-5; D is possibly TRBD1 (5 bases). The CDR3 covers 13 residues. V was shortened by 5 bases and J by 4 bases, with 9 bases between the two germline ends. In germline, CDR1 is MDHEN, CDR2 SYDVKM. The CDR3 DNA reads TGTGCCAGCAGTATGACAGTAAATCAGCCCCAGCATTTT. Translating it yields CASSMTVNQPQHF. The variable domain in full, with the rest retrieved from reference TRBV28 and TRBJ1-5, is DVKVTQSSRYLVKRTGEKVFLECVQDMDHENMFWYRQDPGLGLRLIYFSYDVKMKEKGDIPEGYSVSREKKERFSLILESASTNQTSMYLCASSMTVNQPQHFGDGTRLSIL.

V is TRBV18 and J is TRBJ2-3; 7 bases agree with TRBD2. J gave up 4 bases and V 1 base, and 2 bases lay outside the gene matches. Germline loops: CDR1 KGHSH, CDR2 LQKENI. The CDR3 length is 14 residues. The DNA of the CDR3 is TGTGCCAGCTCACCACTGGGAGGGGCAGATACGCAGTATTTT. Translation: CASSPLGGADTQYF. Filled out from reference TRBV18 and TRBJ2-3, the complete variable domain reads NAGVMQNPRHLVRRRGQEARLRCSPMKGHSHVYWYRQLPEEGLKFMVYLQKENIIDESGMPKERFSAEFPKEGPSILRIQQVVRGDSAAYFCASSPLGGADTQYFGPGTRLTVL.

The genes are TRBV9 and TRBJ2-1, with 8 bases lining up with TRBD1. The V segment lost 4 bases and the J segment 6 bases; nucleotides outside the gene matches: 9. This CDR3 comprises 15 residues. CDR1 is SGDLS, CDR2 YYNGEE, per germline. The chain's CDR3 is CASSQEWTGSNEQFF. Here the CDR3 DNA reads TGTGCCAGCAGCCAAGAATGGACAGGGAGCAATGAGCAGTTCTTC.

A few counts support this clone. This chain joins TRBV7-8 and TRBJ1-1; D gene ambiguous. The CDR3 is made up of 14 amino acids. Germline CDR1 reads SGHVS; CDR2 reads FQNEAQ. Trimming took off 4 bases at V and 4 bases at J, with 13 bases between the two ends. The CDR3 sequence: CASSSVGGSTEAFF. CDR3 DNA: TGTGCCAGCAGCTCCGTGGGAGGCAGCACTGAAGCTTTCTTT.